The sequence of this TCR beta chain was determined in a study of T cells in localized non-small cell lung cancer. Using immunoSEQ multiplex PCR, the repertoire was profiled, and TCRdb retains in-frame clones only, with some absent. This table holds about 130,000 clones, around 89% found once. The CDR3 has 13 residues. The ends were cut back, 5 bases at V and 5 bases at J, with 12 bases in the middle. Looked up from germline, CDR1 is LNHNV and CDR2 is YYDKDF (reference sequence). The chain links TRBV15 to TRBJ2-5; D is uncertain. This sample comprised peripheral blood, obtained before any cancer treatment. The clonotype originates from a female donor older than 55 with stage I lung adenocarcinoma. For the CDR3, the DNA is TGTGCCACCAGCGCCAGTGTTCGTGAGACCCAGTACTTC. Translated, it gives CATSASVRETQYF. The full variable domain, completed using reference TRBV15 and TRBJ2-5, is DAMVIQNPRYQVTQFGKPVTLSCSQTLNHNVMYWYQQKSSQAPKLLFHYYDKDFNNEADTPDNFQSRRPNTSFCFLDIRSPGLGDTAMYLCATSASVRETQYFGPGTRLLVL.